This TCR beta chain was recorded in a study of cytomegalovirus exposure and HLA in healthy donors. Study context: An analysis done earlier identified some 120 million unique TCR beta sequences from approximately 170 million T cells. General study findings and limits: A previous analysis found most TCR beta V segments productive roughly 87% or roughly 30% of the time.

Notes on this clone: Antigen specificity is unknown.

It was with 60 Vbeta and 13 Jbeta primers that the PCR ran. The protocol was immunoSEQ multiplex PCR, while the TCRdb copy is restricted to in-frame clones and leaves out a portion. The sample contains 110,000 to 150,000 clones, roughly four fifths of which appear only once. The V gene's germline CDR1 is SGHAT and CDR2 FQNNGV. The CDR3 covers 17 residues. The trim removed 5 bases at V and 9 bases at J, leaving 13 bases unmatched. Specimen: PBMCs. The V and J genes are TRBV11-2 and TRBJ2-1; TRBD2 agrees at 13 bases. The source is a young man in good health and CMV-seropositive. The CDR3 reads CASSPRSGLAGLIEQFF. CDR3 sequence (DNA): TGTGCCAGCAGCCCGCGATCGGGACTAGCGGGACTTATTGAGCAGTTCTTC.